This TCR beta chain was retrieved from a study of early T cells in non-severe SARS-CoV-2 infection. As for the study in general: Bulk RNA taken from unsorted whole blood was sequenced, leaving chains unpaired. Findings and limits, study-wide: Matching against VDJdb likely underestimated virus-specific expansions, favoring anti-spike CD8.

Regarding this clonotype: Its antigen is undetermined.

Unique molecular identifier tags were affixed to discrete cDNA molecules. TCRdb reprocessed the 5' RACE reads with MiXCR, giving one entry per CDR3 protein. The sample lists around 50,000 distinct CDR3 sequences; 7% to 9% were seen once. The CDR3 extends over 15 amino acids. V dropped 4 bases and J dropped 5; count of bases not matched to a gene: 2. Germline V gene data show CDR1 as MNHNY and CDR2 as SVGAGI (reference sequence). Sequencing was done on a sample of whole blood. The TCR originated in an adult who was a healthcare worker with PCR-confirmed SARS-CoV-2 infection or an uninfected control (not recorded which). V usage is TRBV6-6 and J usage is TRBJ2-1, with TRBD2 identical over 13 bases. The CDR3, as DNA: TGTGCCAGCAGTTCCGGGACTAGCGGGGACAATGAGCAGTTCTTC. As protein: CASSSGTSGDNEQFF.